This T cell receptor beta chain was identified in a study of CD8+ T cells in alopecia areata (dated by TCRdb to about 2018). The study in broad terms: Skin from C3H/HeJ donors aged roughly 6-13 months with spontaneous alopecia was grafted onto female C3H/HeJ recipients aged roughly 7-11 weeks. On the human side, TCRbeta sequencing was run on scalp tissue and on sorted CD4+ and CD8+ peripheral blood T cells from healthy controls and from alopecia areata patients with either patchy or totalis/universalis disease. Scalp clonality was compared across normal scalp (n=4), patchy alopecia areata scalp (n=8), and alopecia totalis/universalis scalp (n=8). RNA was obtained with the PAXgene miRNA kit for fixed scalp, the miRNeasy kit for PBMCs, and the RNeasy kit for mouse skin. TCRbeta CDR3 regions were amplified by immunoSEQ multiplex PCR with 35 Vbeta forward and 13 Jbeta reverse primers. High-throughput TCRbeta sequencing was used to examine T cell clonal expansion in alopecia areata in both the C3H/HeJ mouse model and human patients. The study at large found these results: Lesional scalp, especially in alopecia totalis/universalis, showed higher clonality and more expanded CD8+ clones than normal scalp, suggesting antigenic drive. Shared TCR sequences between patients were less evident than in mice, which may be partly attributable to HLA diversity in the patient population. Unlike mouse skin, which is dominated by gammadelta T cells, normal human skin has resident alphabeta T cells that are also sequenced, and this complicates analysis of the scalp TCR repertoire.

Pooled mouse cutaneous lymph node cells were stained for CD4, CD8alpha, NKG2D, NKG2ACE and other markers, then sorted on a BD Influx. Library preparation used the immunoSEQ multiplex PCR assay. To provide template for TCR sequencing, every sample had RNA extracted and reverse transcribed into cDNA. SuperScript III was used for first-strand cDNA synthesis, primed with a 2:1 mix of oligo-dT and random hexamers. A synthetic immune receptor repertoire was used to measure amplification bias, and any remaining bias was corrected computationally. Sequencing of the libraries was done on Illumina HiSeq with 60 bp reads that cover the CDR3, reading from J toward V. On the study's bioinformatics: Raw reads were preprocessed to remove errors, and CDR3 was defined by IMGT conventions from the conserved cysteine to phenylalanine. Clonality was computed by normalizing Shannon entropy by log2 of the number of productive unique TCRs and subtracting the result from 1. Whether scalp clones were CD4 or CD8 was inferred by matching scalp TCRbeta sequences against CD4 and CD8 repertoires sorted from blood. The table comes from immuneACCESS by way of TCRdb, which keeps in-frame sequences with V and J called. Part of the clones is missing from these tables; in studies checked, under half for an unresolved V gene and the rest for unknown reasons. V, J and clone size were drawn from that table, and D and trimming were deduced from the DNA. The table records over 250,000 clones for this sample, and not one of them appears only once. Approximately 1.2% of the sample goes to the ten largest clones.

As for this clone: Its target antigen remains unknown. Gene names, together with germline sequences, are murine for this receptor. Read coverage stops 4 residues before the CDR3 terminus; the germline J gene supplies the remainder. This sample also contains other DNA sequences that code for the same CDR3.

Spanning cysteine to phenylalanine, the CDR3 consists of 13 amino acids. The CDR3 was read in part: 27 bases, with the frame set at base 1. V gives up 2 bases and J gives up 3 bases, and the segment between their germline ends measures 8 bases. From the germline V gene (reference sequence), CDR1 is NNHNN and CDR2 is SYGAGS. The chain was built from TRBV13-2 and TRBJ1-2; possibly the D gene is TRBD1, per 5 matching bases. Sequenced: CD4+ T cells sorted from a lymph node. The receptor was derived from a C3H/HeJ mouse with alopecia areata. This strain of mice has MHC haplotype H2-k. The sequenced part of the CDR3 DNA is TGTGCCAGCGGTGAAGCAGGGTACTCC. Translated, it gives CASGEAGYS. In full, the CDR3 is CASGEAGYSDYTF.